This TCR beta chain was identified during a study of shared clonotypes between healthy human individuals. General observations from the study: Naive CD4 clonotype sharing across a handful of donors was 4.5% to 6%.

In the case of this clone: The antigen remains undetermined.

Generated by immunoSEQ multiplex PCR, the TCRdb table keeps only in-frame clones and is missing some. The sample yields millions of clones, around 94% seen once. This CDR3 is built from 15 residues. Germline trimming cut 4 bases from V and 0 bases from J; bases unmatched to any gene: 2. Germline V gives CDR1 MNHEY, CDR2 SMNVEV (reference sequence). Sequencing was performed on naive CD4+ T cells sorted from blood. The subset here: CD45RA+ positively selected. This sequence joins TRBV27 and TRBJ2-7; TRBD2 matches at 11 bases. This TCR was sampled from a man aged 18-30 years in good health. Here the CDR3 reads CASSYLAGGSYEQYF. The CDR3 bases are TGTGCCAGCAGTTATCTAGCGGGAGGCTCCTACGAGCAGTACTTC.